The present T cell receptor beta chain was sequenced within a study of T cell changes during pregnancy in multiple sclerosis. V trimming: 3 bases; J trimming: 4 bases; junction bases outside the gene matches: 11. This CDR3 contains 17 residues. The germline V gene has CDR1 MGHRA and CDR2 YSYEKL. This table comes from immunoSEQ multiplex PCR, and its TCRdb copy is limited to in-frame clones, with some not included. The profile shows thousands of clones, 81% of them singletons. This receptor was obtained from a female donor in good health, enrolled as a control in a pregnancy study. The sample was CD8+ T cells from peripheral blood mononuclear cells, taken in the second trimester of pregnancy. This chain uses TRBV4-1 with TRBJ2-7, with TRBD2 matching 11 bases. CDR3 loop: CASSQVRTGLAEYEQYF. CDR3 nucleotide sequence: TGCGCCAGCAGCCAGGTAAGGACGGGACTAGCGGAATACGAGCAGTACTTC.